This T cell receptor (beta chain) was captured by sequencing in a study of identifying expanded T cells in peripheral blood. Here immunoSEQ multiplex PCR was the method, and the copy in TCRdb shows in-frame clones only, minus some. The sample lists roughly 100,000 clones, about 89% seen once, with about 16% in the top ten. This CDR3 region has 14 residues. The trim removed 6 bases at V and 4 bases at J, leaving 5 bases unmatched. CDR1 and CDR2 from the germline V gene are LNHDA and SQIVND (reference sequence). During the collection period, no donor immune events like infections were recorded. Whole-study results and caveats: Differentially abundant clones: roughly 1.2 between replicates, 16.4 at 2 to 3 weeks, more than 18 at four.

Points on this clone: Its antigen is unknown.

The receptor was isolated from a person aged 18 to 70 in good health. J is TRBJ1-3 and V is TRBV19; 8 bases agree with TRBD1. The source material was blood. The CDR3: CASSITGGGNTIYF. DNA of the CDR3: TGTGCCAGTAGCATAACAGGGGGAGGAAACACCATATATTTT.